This TCR beta chain was found in a study of T-cell reconstitution after alpha-beta-depleted transplantation in children. Points on this clonotype: Antigen specificity is unknown.

Preparation of the TCRbeta library involved a method that used unique molecular identifiers. MiXCR, run by TCRdb on the PCR reads, gives a single entry per CDR3 protein. The sample comprises about 58,000 distinct CDR3 sequences, about 40% of which are singletons, and 98% rests with the top ten. Study results and caveats: Roughly two months post-transplant, alpha-beta T cells reportedly originated from several hundred graft clones that had expanded. The high TCRbeta diversity at day 60 in some patients came from surviving recipient T cells and thymic progenitors. T-cell counts and diversity at one year following transplant were attributed mainly to newly produced T cells.

This CDR3 spans 12 amino acids. V was trimmed by 5 bases and J by 0 bases, leaving 5 bases between them. Germline V gene sequence: CDR1 SGHTA, CDR2 FQGNSA. The source is a male patient aged 5 to 17 who had a stem cell transplant for acute lymphoblastic leukemia, so the T cells may come from the graft donor. Sequenced material: PBMCs, mostly from graft donor cells, taken 360 days after TCRalphabeta/CD19-depleted stem cell transplant. The V call is TRBV7-2, the J call TRBJ2-7; the D is unclear. The CDR3 DNA sequence: TGTGCCAGCAGCCTGACCTCCTACGAGCAGTACTTC. Amino acid sequence: CASSLTSYEQYF.